The source of this T cell receptor beta chain is a study of blood T cell repertoires in COVID-19. TCRdb's table, derived via immunoSEQ multiplex PCR, lists solely in-frame clones and lacks some. The data show a few hundred thousand clones, with 90% seen just once and 3.5% to 4.5% held by the top ten. CDR1 SGDLS and CDR2 YYNGEE come from the germline V gene. After removal of 2 bases from V and 5 bases from J, the junction contained 7 bases not matched to a gene. The CDR3 is 18 residues long. The receptor's source is a woman aged 18-35 years with acute COVID-19. The chain links TRBV9 to TRBJ2-1; 16 bases line up with TRBD2. The sequenced sample consisted of PBMCs or T cells enriched from blood (not recorded which). In DNA form, the CDR3 reads TGTGCCAGCAGCGTGAGAGTGGGACTAGCGGGAGGGGACAATGAGCAGTTCTTC. Amino acids: CASSVRVGLAGGDNEQFF.